This T cell receptor beta chain emerged from a study of shared clonotypes between healthy human individuals. This clone was seen a single time. CDR3 length: 15 residues. Trimming shortened V by 5 bases and J by 6 bases, and 17 bases separated the two germline ends. The germline V gene has CDR1 SSHAT and CDR2 FNYEAQ (reference sequence). The run depth of the assay was deep. Profiled with immunoSEQ multiplex PCR; TCRdb holds only in-frame clones, not every one. The table includes roughly 2.1 million clones, more than 85% detected once. CD45RO-negative cells were positively selected for CCR7, leaving out terminally differentiated effector memory CD45RA+ cells.

The sample consisted of naive CD8+ T cells from PBMCs. The chain combines TRBV7-7 with TRBJ2-1; D is perhaps TRBD1 (5 bases). This TCR derives from a man aged 18 to 35 in good health. Some clones in this sample may be carry-over from other donors' samples. The CDR3, as DNA: TGTGCCAGCAGCCGTGACAGATCCCTCCTCAATGAGCAGTTCTTC. Its translation is CASSRDRSLLNEQFF.